The 24 T cell receptor beta chains below all came from one sample that was sequenced in a study of blood T cell repertoires in COVID-19. The table came from immunoSEQ multiplex PCR; TCRdb's copy has only in-frame clones and leaves some out. The data contain some 110,000 clones, around 79% of them seen just once; the ten biggest clones take up about 2.5%. The specimen was peripheral blood. The receptors originated from a man aged 50 to 60 with acute or convalescent COVID-19.

The sample holds a few counts of this clone. The CDR3: CASSLQGIDTQYF. In nucleotides, the CDR3 is TGTGCCAGCAGTTTACAGGGTATAGATACGCAGTATTTT. This rearrangement joins TRBV6-4 to TRBJ2-3; weak D call: TRBD1 (6 bases). The CDR3 extends over 13 amino acids. The V gene's germline CDR1 is MRHNA and CDR2 SNTAGT. V was clipped by 5 bases and J by 5 bases, with 11 bases between them.

With respect to this clone: Likely a read error: the CDR3 ends without its conserved phenylalanine or tryptophan. The DNA is left out, because the CDR3 cannot be placed on it with certainty; the CDR3 is given as TCRdb lists it. This chain links TRBV11-2 with TRBJ2-7; TRBD2, as called in the table, went unchecked against the DNA. Germline V gives CDR1 SGHAT, CDR2 FQNNGV. Termini included, the CDR3 measures 13 amino acids. The CDR3 spells CASSLDGGVSAVT.

This clone occurred a few times. This rearrangement joins TRBV19 to TRBJ1-5; D ambiguous. The CDR3 runs to 19 residues. V was pared by 1 base and J by 0 bases, with 19 bases between. Germline CDR1 reads LNHDA; CDR2 reads SQIVND (reference sequence). CDR3 protein: CASSIGAREQIYSNQPQHF. CDR3 nucleotide sequence: TGTGCCAGTAGTATAGGGGCACGGGAGCAGATCTATAGCAATCAGCCCCAGCATTTT.

The chain is built from TRBV11-2 and TRBJ2-7; the D gene is possibly TRBD1 (6 bases). With 1 base removed from V and 5 bases from J, the gap between germline ends came to 15 bases. Germline V gene data show CDR1 as SGHAT and CDR2 as FQNNGV. CDR3 length: 15 residues. CDR3: CASSLVRGKDHEQYF. The CDR3 coding sequence is TGTGCCAGCAGCTTAGTCAGGGGTAAGGACCACGAGCAGTACTTC.

V is TRBV10-2 and J is TRBJ1-1; 8 bases are shared with TRBD1. The germline V gene has CDR1 WSHSY and CDR2 SAAADI. This CDR3 region has 16 residues. V lost 3 bases and J lost 0; bases outside the gene matches: 6. CDR3 in amino acids: CASSDTGTGVNTEAFF. In nucleotides, the CDR3 is TGCGCCAGCAGTGATACCGGGACAGGCGTGAACACTGAAGCTTTCTTT.

This chain joins TRBV10-2 and TRBJ2-7; D is uncertain. Trimming removed 2 bases from V and 1 base from J, with 18 bases in between. Germline V gives CDR1 WSHSY, CDR2 SAAADI. This CDR3 region has 17 residues. The CDR3 loop reads CASSEPPGVTLSYEQYF. CDR3 DNA: TGCGCCAGCAGTGAGCCTCCCGGAGTCACGCTTTCCTACGAGCAGTACTTC.

The chain has TRBV5-1 and TRBJ2-1; 8 bases are a match to TRBD1. There are 16 residues in the CDR3. The ends lost 5 bases at V and 2 bases at J; junction bases unmatched: 9. In germline, CDR1 is SGHRS, CDR2 YFSETQ. CDR3 nucleotides: TGCGCCAGCAGTTCAATTTGGACAGGGCCCTACAATGAGCAGTTCTTC. Translating it yields CASSSIWTGPYNEQFF.

This clone was recorded only once. The chain recombines TRBV5-1 with TRBJ2-3; TRBD2 aligns across 7 bases. This CDR3 region has 16 residues. The trim removed 0 bases at V and 3 bases at J, leaving 7 bases unmatched. Germline values: CDR1 SGHRS, CDR2 YFSETQ. The CDR3 sequence is CASSLAATSTTDTQYF. CDR3 bases: TGCGCCAGCAGCTTGGCGGCGACTAGCACGACAGATACGCAGTATTTT.

The table lists this clone with a few counts. CDR3 in DNA: TGTGCCAGCAGCTTAGAGTCGTCCGCTAACTATGGCTACACCTTC. Protein sequence: CASSLESSANYGYTF. The chain recombines TRBV11-2 with TRBJ1-2; D ambiguous. Trimming shortened V by 0 bases and J by 0 bases, and 8 bases separated the two germline ends. Germline V gene data show CDR1 as SGHAT and CDR2 as FQNNGV. The CDR3 loop spans 15 amino acids.

This clone occurred a few times. The V call is TRBV19, the J call TRBJ2-5, with TRBD1 identical over 7 bases. The CDR3 sequence is 14 residues long. The V segment lost 4 bases and the J segment 4 bases; nucleotides outside the gene matches: 6. Germline V lookup: CDR1 LNHDA, CDR2 SQIVND (reference sequence). The DNA of the CDR3 is TGTGCCAGTAGTAATACAGGGGCGGGAGAGACCCAGTACTTC. Encoded protein: CASSNTGAGETQYF.

In its sample, this clone was seen a few times. V usage is TRBV2 and J usage is TRBJ2-1, with TRBD2 matching 13 bases. Germline V gene lookup returns CDR1 SNHLY and CDR2 FYNNEI. V lost 8 bases and J lost 8; bases outside the gene matches: 6. The CDR3 length is 14 residues. The DNA of the CDR3 is TGTGCCAGCCTCCGACTAGCGGGAGGCTATGAGCAGTTCTTC. Translating gives CASLRLAGGYEQFF.

The CDR3 loop reads CASSQDELWETQYF. In DNA, the CDR3 is TGTGCCAGCAGCCAAGATGAGTTATGGGAGACCCAGTACTTC. The V call is TRBV14, the J call TRBJ2-5; D is ambiguous. Germline lookup yields CDR1 SGHDN and CDR2 FVKESK. This CDR3 contains 14 residues. Between the trimmed V and J ends, which lost 0 bases and 5 bases, there was a span of 10 bases.

The chain carries TRBV2 and TRBJ2-7, with D tentatively TRBD1 (6 bases). CDR1 and CDR2 from the germline V gene are SNHLY and FYNNEI. Trimming took 3 bases from V and 0 from J, leaving 15 bases between them. The CDR3 sequence is 16 residues long. CDR3 loop: CASSETWDINSYEQYF. The CDR3, as DNA: TGTGCCAGCAGTGAGACATGGGACATAAACTCCTACGAGCAGTACTTC.

The sample holds a few counts of this clone. This chain joins TRBV3-1 (or the pseudogene TRBV3-2) and TRBJ1-6, with a weak D call TRBD1 (5 bases). V lost 1 base and J 4 bases, leaving 8 bases between the germline ends. The CDR3 is 15 amino acids. The germline V gene encodes CDR1 LGHDT and CDR2 YNNKEL (reference sequence). CDR3 loop: CASSQGGAYNSPLHF. For the CDR3, the DNA is TGTGCCAGCAGCCAAGGGGGCGCGTATAATTCACCCCTCCACTTT.

The V gene is TRBV5-8, the J gene TRBJ1-6; 7 bases line up with TRBD1. Germline values: CDR1 SGHTS, CDR2 YDEGEE. Unmatched junction bases numbered 7, after V lost 5 bases and J lost 8 bases. The length of the CDR3 is 14 residues. The CDR3 DNA reads TGTGCCAGCAGTTCGGGACAGTCGGATTCACCCCTCCACTTT. This encodes CASSSGQSDSPLHF.

V and J are TRBV29-1 and TRBJ2-1; no reliable D call. This CDR3 spans 12 amino acids. V was clipped by 4 bases and J by 5 bases, with 9 bases between them. Germline-derived CDR1 and CDR2 are SQVTM and ANQGSEA. The CDR3: CSVGLANNEQFF. The CDR3 DNA is TGCAGCGTTGGGTTAGCCAACAATGAGCAGTTCTTC.

The table lists this clone with a count of one. The chain uses TRBV6-6 and TRBJ1-1, with D hard to call. There are 14 residues in the CDR3. V lost 5 bases, J lost 0 bases, and 10 bases lay in between. CDR1 is MNHNY and CDR2 is SVGAGI in the germline V gene (reference sequence). The CDR3 DNA reads TGTGCCAGCAGTCAACAGCCCCTGAACACTGAAGCTTTCTTT. Translation gives CASSQQPLNTEAFF.

The chain links TRBV6-1 to TRBJ2-1, with 10 bases fitting TRBD2. CDR1 MNHNS and CDR2 SASEGT come from the germline V gene. Germline trimming cut 4 bases from V and 5 bases from J; bases unmatched to any gene: 8. CDR3 length equals 16 residues. CDR3 protein: CASSALTSGSDNEQFF. CDR3 nucleotide sequence: TGTGCCAGCAGTGCCTTGACTAGCGGGTCCGACAATGAGCAGTTCTTC.

The genes are TRBV19 and TRBJ2-1; 7 nucleotides align to TRBD2. This CDR3 is 15 amino acids long. Germline assignment: CDR1 LNHDA and CDR2 SQIVND (reference sequence). V lost 1 base to trimming and J lost 7 bases; unmatched junction nucleotides: 7. CDR3 sequence (DNA): TGTGCCAGTAGTATAGTGGGCGGGAGCAGGAATGAGCAGTTCTTC. Its translation: CASSIVGGSRNEQFF.

The DNA for the CDR3 is TGTGCCACCAGCAGTCGAGGAGGGGACCCCCTCCACTTT. Translation gives CATSSRGGDPLHF. The chain carries TRBV15 and TRBJ1-6, with D possibly TRBD1 on 5 matching bases. CDR3 length: 13 residues. V gave up 3 bases and J gave up 13 bases, with 13 bases separating them. The germline V gene encodes CDR1 LNHNV and CDR2 YYDKDF (reference sequence).

The rearrangement links TRBV9 to TRBJ2-1, with D maybe TRBD1 (6 bases). Germline V gives CDR1 SGDLS, CDR2 YYNGEE. The CDR3 covers 17 residues. The germline V and J ends were trimmed by 0 bases and 0 bases, with 13 bases remaining between them. Here the CDR3 DNA reads TGTGCCAGCAGCGTAGCAGGGGCTCTAAGCTCCTACAATGAGCAGTTCTTC. It encodes CASSVAGALSSYNEQFF.

The chain is built from TRBV13 and TRBJ1-6; 10 nucleotides agree with TRBD1. The CDR3 runs 16 residues. J was trimmed by 7 bases and V by 5 bases; bases with no gene match: 8. The germline gives CDR1 PRHDT, CDR2 FYEKMQ (reference sequence). The CDR3 spells CASSTLRTGGNSPLHF. The CDR3 nucleotides are TGTGCCAGCAGCACACTCCGGACAGGGGGGAATTCACCCCTCCACTTT.

The sample holds one count of this clone. The rearrangement links TRBV24-1 to TRBJ2-5, with D perhaps TRBD2 (7 bases). V lost 3 bases, J lost 0 bases, and 19 bases lay in between. This CDR3 has 18 amino acids. Germline V gene data show CDR1 as KGHDR and CDR2 as SFDVKD. The CDR3 DNA follows: TGTGCCACCAGTGATGGGGCGAGGGGGGACTACCACCAAGAGACCCAGTACTTC. The encoded protein is CATSDGARGDYHQETQYF.

The J gene is TRBJ2-7, the V gene TRBV19; 8 positions match TRBD1. CDR1 LNHDA and CDR2 SQIVND come from the germline V gene (reference sequence). The CDR3 consists of 11 residues. V gave up 9 bases and J gave up 6 bases; unmatched junction bases: 4. The CDR3 spells CASRTGGEQYF. The CDR3 DNA reads TGTGCCAGCCGCACAGGGGGCGAGCAGTACTTC.